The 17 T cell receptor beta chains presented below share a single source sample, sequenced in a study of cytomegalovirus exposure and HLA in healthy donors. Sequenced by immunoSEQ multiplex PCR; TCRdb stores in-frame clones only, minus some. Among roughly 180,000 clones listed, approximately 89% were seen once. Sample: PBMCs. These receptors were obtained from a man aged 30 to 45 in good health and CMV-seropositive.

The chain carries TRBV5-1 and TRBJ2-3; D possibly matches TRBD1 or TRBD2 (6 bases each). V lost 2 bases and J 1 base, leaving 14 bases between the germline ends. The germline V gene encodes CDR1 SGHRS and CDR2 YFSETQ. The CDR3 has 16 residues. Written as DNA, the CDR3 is TGCGCCAGCAGCTTCATGACAGGCGGGGGCACAGATACGCAGTATTTT. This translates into CASSFMTGGGTDTQYF.

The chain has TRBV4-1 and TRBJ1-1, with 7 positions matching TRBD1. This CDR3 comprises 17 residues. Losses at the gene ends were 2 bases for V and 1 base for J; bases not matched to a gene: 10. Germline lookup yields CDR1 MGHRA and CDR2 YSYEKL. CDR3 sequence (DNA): TGCGCCAGCAGCCAATATACCGACAGGGCTCCGAACACTGAAGCTTTCTTT. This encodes CASSQYTDRAPNTEAFF.

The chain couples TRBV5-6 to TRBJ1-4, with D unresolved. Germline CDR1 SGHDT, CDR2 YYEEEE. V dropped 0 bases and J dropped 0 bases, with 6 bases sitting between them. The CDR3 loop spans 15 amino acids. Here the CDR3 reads CASSLAGATNEKLFF. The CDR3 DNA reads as TGTGCCAGCAGCTTGGCTGGGGCAACTAATGAAAAACTGTTTTTT.

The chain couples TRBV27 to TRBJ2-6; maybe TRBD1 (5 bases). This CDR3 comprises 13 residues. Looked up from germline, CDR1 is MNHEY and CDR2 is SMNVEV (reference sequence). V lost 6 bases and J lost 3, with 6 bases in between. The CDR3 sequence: CASRDIGANVLTF. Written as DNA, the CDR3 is TGTGCCAGCAGGGACATTGGGGCCAACGTCCTGACTTTC. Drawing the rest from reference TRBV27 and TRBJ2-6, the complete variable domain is EAQVTQNPRYLITVTGKKLTVTCSQNMNHEYMSWYRQDPGLGLRQIYYSMNVEVTDKGDVPEGYKVSRKEKRNFPLILESPSPNQTSLYFCASRDIGANVLTFGAGSRLTVL.

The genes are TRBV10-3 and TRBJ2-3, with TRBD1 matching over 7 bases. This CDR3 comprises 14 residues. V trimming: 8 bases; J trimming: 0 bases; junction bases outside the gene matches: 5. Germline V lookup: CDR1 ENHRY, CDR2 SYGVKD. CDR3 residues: CAIRTGASTDTQYF. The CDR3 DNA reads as TGTGCCATCCGGACAGGTGCTAGCACAGATACGCAGTATTTT.

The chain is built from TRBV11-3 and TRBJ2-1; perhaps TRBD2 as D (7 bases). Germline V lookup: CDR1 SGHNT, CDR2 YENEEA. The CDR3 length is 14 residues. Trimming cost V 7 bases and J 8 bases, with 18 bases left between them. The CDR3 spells CASTLRGGADEQFF. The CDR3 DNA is TGTGCCAGCACCCTGCGAGGGGGGGCGGATGAGCAGTTCTTC.

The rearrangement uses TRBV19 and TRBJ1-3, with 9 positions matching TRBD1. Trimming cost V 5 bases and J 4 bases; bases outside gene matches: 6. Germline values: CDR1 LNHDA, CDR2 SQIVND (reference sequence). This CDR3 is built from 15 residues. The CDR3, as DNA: TGTGCCAGTAGTGCGACAGGGGGGAGAGGAAACACCATATATTTT. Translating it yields CASSATGGRGNTIYF. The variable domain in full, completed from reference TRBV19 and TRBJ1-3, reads DGGITQSPKYLFRKEGQNVTLSCEQNLNHDAMYWYRQDPGQGLRLIYYSQIVNDFQKGDIAEGYSVSREKKESFPLTVTSAQKNPTAFYLCASSATGGRGNTIYFGEGSWLTVV.

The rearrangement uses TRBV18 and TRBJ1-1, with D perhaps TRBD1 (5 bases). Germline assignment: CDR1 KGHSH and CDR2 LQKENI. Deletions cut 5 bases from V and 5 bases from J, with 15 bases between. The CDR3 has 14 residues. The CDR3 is CASSEGQGVTEAFF. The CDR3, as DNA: TGTGCCAGCTCAGAGGGGCAGGGTGTAACTGAAGCTTTCTTT.

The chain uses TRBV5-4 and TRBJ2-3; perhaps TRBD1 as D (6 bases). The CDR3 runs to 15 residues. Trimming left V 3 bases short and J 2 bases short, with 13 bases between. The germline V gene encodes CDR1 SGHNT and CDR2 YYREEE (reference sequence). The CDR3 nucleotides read TGTGCCAGCAGCTCCAGGGGAGCCAACACAGATACGCAGTATTTT. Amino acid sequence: CASSSRGANTDTQYF.

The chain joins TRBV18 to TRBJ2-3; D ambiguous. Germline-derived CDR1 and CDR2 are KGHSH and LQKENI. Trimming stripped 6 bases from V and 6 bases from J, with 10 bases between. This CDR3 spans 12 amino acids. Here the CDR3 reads CASSLMEDTQYF. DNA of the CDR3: TGTGCCAGCTCCCTTATGGAGGATACGCAGTATTTT.

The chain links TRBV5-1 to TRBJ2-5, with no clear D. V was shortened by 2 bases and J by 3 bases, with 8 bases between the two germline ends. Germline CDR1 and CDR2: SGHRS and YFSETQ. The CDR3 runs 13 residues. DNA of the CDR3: TGCGCCAGCAGCTTAGGGCTTGAAGAGACCCAGTACTTC. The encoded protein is CASSLGLEETQYF.

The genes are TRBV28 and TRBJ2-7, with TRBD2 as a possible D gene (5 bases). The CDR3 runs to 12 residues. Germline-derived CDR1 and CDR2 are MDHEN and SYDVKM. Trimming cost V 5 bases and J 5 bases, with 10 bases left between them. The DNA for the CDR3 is TGTGCCAGCAGTCTTACTAGTAACGAGCAGTACTTC. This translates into CASSLTSNEQYF.

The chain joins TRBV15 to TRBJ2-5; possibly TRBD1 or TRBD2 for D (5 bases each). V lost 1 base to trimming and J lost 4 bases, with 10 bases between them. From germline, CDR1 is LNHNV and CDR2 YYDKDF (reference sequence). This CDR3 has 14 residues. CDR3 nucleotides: TGTGCCACCAGCAGAGTGACGGGGCTAGAGACCCAGTACTTC. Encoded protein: CATSRVTGLETQYF.

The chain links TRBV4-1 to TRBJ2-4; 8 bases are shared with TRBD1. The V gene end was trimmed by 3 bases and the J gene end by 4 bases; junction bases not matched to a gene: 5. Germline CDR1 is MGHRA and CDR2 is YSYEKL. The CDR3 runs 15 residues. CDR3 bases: TGCGCCAGCAGCCACCGACAGGGGCCTAAAAACATTCAGTACTTC. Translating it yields CASSHRQGPKNIQYF.

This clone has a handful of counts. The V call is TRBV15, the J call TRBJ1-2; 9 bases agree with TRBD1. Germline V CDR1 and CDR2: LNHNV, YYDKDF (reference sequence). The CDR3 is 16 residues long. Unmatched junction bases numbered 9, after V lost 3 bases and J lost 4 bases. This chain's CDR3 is CATSRPRGQGTYGYTF. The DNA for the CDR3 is TGTGCCACCAGCAGGCCCAGGGGACAGGGCACCTATGGCTACACCTTC.

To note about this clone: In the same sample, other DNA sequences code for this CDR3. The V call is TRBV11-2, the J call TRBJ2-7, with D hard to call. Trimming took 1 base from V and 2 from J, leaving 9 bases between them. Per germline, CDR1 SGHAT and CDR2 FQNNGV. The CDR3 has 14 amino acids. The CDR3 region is CASSLVRQPYEQYF. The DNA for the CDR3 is TGTGCCAGCAGCTTAGTCCGCCAACCCTACGAGCAGTACTTC. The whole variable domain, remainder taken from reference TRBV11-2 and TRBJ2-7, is EAGVAQSPRYKIIEKRQSVAFWCNPISGHATLYWYQQILGQGPKLLIQFQNNGVVDDSQLPKDRFSAERLKGVDSTLKIQPAKLEDSAVYLCASSLVRQPYEQYFGPGTRLTVT.

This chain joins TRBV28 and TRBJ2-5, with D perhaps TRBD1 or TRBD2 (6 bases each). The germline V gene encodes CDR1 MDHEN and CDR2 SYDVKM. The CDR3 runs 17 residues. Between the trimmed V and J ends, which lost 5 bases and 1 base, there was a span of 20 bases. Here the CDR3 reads CASSTPWGARGQETQYF. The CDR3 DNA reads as TGTGCCAGCAGTACCCCATGGGGGGCGAGGGGCCAAGAGACCCAGTACTTC.